This paragraph covers one T cell receptor (beta chain) sequence. Germline loops: CDR1 MGHRA, CDR2 YSYEKL. The CDR3 runs to 15 residues. The V end was cut by 5 bases, the J end by 2 bases, with 16 bases between. This entry comes from a study of blood T cell repertoires in COVID-19. Study information: The analysed material was cDNA or gDNA that came from T cells, B-cell-depleted T cells, or PBMCs.

Study processing details: Amplification with reference gene primers provided the estimates of nucleated cell counts. Produced via immunoSEQ multiplex PCR; TCRdb's table is partial and in-frame only. That table furnishes V, J and clone size, whereas the DNA furnished D and trimming. The table lists approximately 96,000 clones, 90% of them singletons. The sequencing input was peripheral blood. This sequence originates from a man in his 60s with acute or convalescent COVID-19. The J gene is TRBJ2-7, the V gene TRBV4-1; weak D call: TRBD1 (6 bases). The CDR3 region has the DNA TGCGCCAGCAGCGTGAACAGGGTGGGACCCTACGAGCAGTACTTC. As protein: CASSVNRVGPYEQYF.